The clone carrying this T cell receptor beta chain has just one count. Sequencing used immunoSEQ multiplex PCR; TCRdb keeps in-frame clones, though not all of them. The sample consists of over 1.5 million clones, under 99% of them appearing once. The data originate from a study of shared clonotypes between healthy human individuals. All of the donors resided in Nashville, Tennessee, and each was a Caucasian adult. V was clipped by 4 bases and J by 6 bases; unmatched bases: 7. The CDR3 spans 15 residues. CDR1 SNHLY and CDR2 FYNNEI come from the germline V gene. The chain is built from TRBV2 and TRBJ2-2, with TRBD2 identical over 8 bases. This TCR was recovered from a man aged 30 to 39 in good health. Input material: naive CD4+ T cells sorted from blood. As to subset: CD45RA+ positively selected. As DNA, the CDR3 is TGTGCCAGCAGTGGAAGAGCGGGAGCGTCCGGGGAGCTGTTTTTT. This codes for CASSGRAGASGELFF. The variable domain in full, completed from reference TRBV2 and TRBJ2-2, reads EPEVTQTPSHQVTQMGQEVILRCVPISNHLYFYWYRQILGQKVEFLVSFYNNEISEKSEIFDDQFSVERPDGSNFTLKIRSTKLEDSAMYFCASSGRAGASGELFFGEGSRLTVL.